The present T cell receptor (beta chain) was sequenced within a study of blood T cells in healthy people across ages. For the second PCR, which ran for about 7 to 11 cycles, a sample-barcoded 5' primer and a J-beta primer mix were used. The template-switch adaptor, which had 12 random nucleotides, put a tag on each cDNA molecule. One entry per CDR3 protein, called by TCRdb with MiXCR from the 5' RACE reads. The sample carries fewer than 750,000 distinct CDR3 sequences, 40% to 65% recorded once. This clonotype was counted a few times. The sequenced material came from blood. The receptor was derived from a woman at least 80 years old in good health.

DNA of the CDR3: TGTGCCAGCAGCGTTGGGGTAAACTACGAGCAGTACTTC. As protein: CASSVGVNYEQYF. V is TRBV7-9 and J is TRBJ2-7; D is unresolved. From germline, CDR1 is SEHNR and CDR2 FQNEAQ (reference sequence). V was shortened by 5 bases and J by 3 bases, with 11 bases between the two germline ends. CDR3 length: 13 amino acids.